Described below is a single T cell receptor (beta chain) sequence and its context. Seattle patients were enrolled during active infection and followed longitudinally. The data were taken from a study of blood T cell repertoires in COVID-19. The overall study: COVID-19 samples, acute and convalescent, were from the United States, Italy and Spain. T cells, B-cell-depleted T cells, or PBMCs supplied cDNA or gDNA.

V gave up 5 bases and J gave up 0 bases, with 10 bases separating them. This CDR3 spans 15 amino acids. Per the germline V gene, CDR1 is LNHDA and CDR2 is SQIVND (reference sequence). In the original processing: Amplification of reference gene primers was used by the study to estimate nucleated cell counts. Data came from immunoSEQ multiplex PCR; TCRdb stores just in-frame clones and leaves some out. The DNA was the basis for D and trimming; V, J and clone size are from that table. The profile shows more than 200,000 clones, about 88% of them singletons. The clonotype originates from a woman aged 55-70 years with COVID-19, enrolled during active disease. The chain employs TRBV19 and TRBJ2-2, with a weak D call TRBD2 (6 bases). Material for sequencing was peripheral blood. CDR3 DNA: TGTGCCAGTAGTTTGGGGGGATCGAACACCGGGGAGCTGTTTTTT. It is translated as CASSLGGSNTGELFF.